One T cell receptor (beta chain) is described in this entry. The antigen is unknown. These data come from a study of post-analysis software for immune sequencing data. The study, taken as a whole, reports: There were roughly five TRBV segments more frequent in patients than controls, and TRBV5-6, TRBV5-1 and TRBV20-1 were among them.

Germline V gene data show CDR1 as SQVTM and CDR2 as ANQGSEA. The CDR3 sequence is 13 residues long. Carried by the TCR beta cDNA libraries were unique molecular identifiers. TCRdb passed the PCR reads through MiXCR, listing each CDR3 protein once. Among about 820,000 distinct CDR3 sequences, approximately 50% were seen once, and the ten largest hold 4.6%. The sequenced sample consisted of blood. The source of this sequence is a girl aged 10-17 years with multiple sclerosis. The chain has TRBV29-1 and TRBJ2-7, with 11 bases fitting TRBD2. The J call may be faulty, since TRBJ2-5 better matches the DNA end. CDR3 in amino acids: CSVKTSGKETQYF. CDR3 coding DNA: TGCAGCGTAAAGACTAGCGGGAAAGAGACCCAGTACTTC.